Below are 21 T cell receptor beta chains sequenced from a single sample in a study of regulatory T cells in long-lasting Graves disease. The time point is: newly diagnosed GD, antithyroid drugs for less than 3 months. Extracted PBMC RNA gave rise to the TCR library. Arm-PCR with iRepertoire HTBI primers amplified the CDR3 regions for these TCR beta libraries. TCRdb redid the calling of the multiplex PCR reads with MiXCR, one entry per CDR3 protein. This table holds around 400,000 distinct CDR3 sequences, around 16% found once. Here the sequenced sample was peripheral blood mononuclear cells (PBMCs), taken at new diagnosis, from a patient treated with antithyroid drugs. These receptors all stem from a female donor with Graves disease.

This clonotype was recorded many times. The CDR3 DNA sequence: TGTGCCAGCATGGGGACAAGGGGCTACGAGCAGTACTTC. It is translated as CASMGTRGYEQYF. J is TRBJ2-7 and V is TRBV7-9; D is perhaps TRBD1 (6 bases). With 7 bases removed from V and 3 bases from J, the gap between germline ends came to 13 bases. Germline V gives CDR1 SEHNR, CDR2 FQNEAQ (reference sequence). This CDR3 has 13 amino acids.

Note on this clonotype: It is likely a read error: a sequence one base away is far more abundant. This chain connects TRBV12-3 or TRBV12-4 to TRBJ2-7; 9 positions match TRBD2. Trimming took 8 bases from V and 6 from J; bases not matched to a gene: 14. There are 15 residues in the CDR3. This CDR3 is CASYPALAGWGEQYF. CDR3 nucleotides: TGTGCCAGCTACCCGGCTCTAGCGGGATGGGGCGAGCAGTACTTC.

This clonotype was recorded many times. The gene calls are TRBV4-1 and TRBJ1-2; 9 nucleotides line up with TRBD1. V lost 3 bases to trimming and J lost 5 bases; unmatched junction nucleotides: 7. The CDR3 covers 15 residues. Germline V gene sequence: CDR1 MGHRA, CDR2 YSYEKL. This chain's CDR3 is CASSQPIQGAYGYTF. DNA of the CDR3: TGCGCCAGCAGCCAGCCGATACAGGGGGCGTATGGCTACACCTTC.

This clonotype was counted a single time. The rearrangement uses TRBV6-2 or TRBV6-3 and TRBJ2-7, with D possibly called TRBD1 or TRBD2 (5 bases each). This CDR3 is built from 15 residues. Germline-derived CDR1 and CDR2 are MNHEY and SVGEGT. Trimming pared 2 bases from V and 0 bases from J, leaving 11 bases between. The CDR3 DNA is TGTGCCAGCAGTTACCGGGACCTGAGCTCCTACGAGCAGTACTTC. Amino acid sequence: CASSYRDLSSYEQYF.

This clonotype showed up many times. The J gene is TRBJ2-7, the V gene TRBV4-3; D unclear. In germline, CDR1 is LGHNA, CDR2 YSLEER. CDR3 size: 15 residues. With 0 bases removed from V and 3 bases from J, the gap between germline ends came to 12 bases. CDR3 protein: CASSQDWPSDYEQYF. The CDR3 region has the DNA TGCGCCAGCAGCCAAGATTGGCCCAGTGACTACGAGCAGTACTTC.

In its sample, this clonotype was seen many times. This chain connects TRBV30 to TRBJ2-1, with TRBD2 matching over 10 bases. This CDR3 comprises 13 residues. Per germline, CDR1 GTSNPN and CDR2 SVGIG (reference sequence). V gave up 0 bases and J gave up 10 bases; unmatched junction bases: 3. The CDR3 loop reads CAWSVRGLAEQFF. Here the CDR3 DNA reads TGTGCCTGGAGTGTACGGGGACTAGCGGAGCAGTTCTTC.

At least ten counts were recorded for this clonotype. The junction shows a germline mismatch at one end, possibly a read error. The chain has TRBV7-9 and TRBJ2-7, with a possible D match to TRBD1 (6 bases). Germline CDR1 and CDR2: SEHNR and FQNEAQ (reference sequence). This CDR3 comprises 16 residues. CDR3 region: CASSLGTGIIGDEQCF. CDR3 sequence (DNA): TGTGCCAGCAGCTTGGGAACAGGGATAATTGGGGACGAGCAGTGCTTC.

In its sample, this clonotype was seen a few times. This chain links TRBV9 with TRBJ1-2, with TRBD1 identical over 8 bases. J gave up 3 bases and V 6 bases, and 7 bases lay outside the gene matches. The germline V gene has CDR1 SGDLS and CDR2 YYNGEE. This CDR3 has 14 residues. The DNA for the CDR3 is TGTGCCAGCAAAAGGACAGGGTTAGACTATGGCTACACCTTC. It encodes CASKRTGLDYGYTF. The full variable domain, with the rest looked up from reference TRBV9 and TRBJ1-2, is DSGVTQTPKHLITATGQRVTLRCSPRSGDLSVYWYQQSLDQGLQFLIQYYNGEERAKGNILERFSAQQFPDLHSELNLSSLELGDSALYFCASKRTGLDYGYTFGSGTRLTVV.

This clonotype came up many times. The V and J genes are TRBV10-2 and TRBJ2-7; TRBD2 aligns across 10 bases. V trimming: 4 bases; J trimming: 5 bases; junction bases outside the gene matches: 5. The CDR3 has 14 residues. The germline gives CDR1 WSHSY, CDR2 SAAADI. The CDR3 loop is CASSASGRGDEQYF. The DNA for the CDR3 is TGCGCCAGCAGTGCTAGCGGGAGAGGCGACGAGCAGTACTTC.

In this sample, this clonotype turned up many times. V gene TRBV19 combines with J gene TRBJ1-2; 7 positions match TRBD1. The CDR3 consists of 14 residues. V gave up 4 bases and J gave up 4 bases; unmatched junction bases: 6. The germline V gene has CDR1 LNHDA and CDR2 SQIVND (reference sequence). The CDR3 DNA reads as TGTGCCAGTAGTAGTCTGGCAGGGGGCTATGGCTACACCTTC. Its protein is CASSSLAGGYGYTF.

There are a few counts of this clonotype. The rearrangement joins TRBV24-1 to TRBJ1-1; a possible D gene is TRBD1 (6 bases). Germline V CDR1 and CDR2: KGHDR, SFDVKD. The CDR3 runs 13 residues. Trimming took off 9 bases at V and 1 base at J, with 11 bases between the two ends. Here the CDR3 DNA reads TGTGCCACCGCGGACAGAGCGAACACTGAAGCTTTCTTT. This translates into CATADRANTEAFF.

This clonotype was recorded many times. The chain combines TRBV11-2 with TRBJ1-1; 9 bases agree with TRBD1. The CDR3 sequence is 16 residues long. Germline CDR1 reads SGHAT; CDR2 reads FQNNGV. V lost 5 bases and J lost 3; bases outside the gene matches: 10. This CDR3 is CASSPGRGTGYTEAFF. The CDR3 nucleotides are TGTGCCAGCAGCCCCGGCCGGGGGACAGGGTACACTGAAGCTTTCTTT.

V and J are TRBV20-1 and TRBJ1-2; 9 positions match TRBD1. From germline, CDR1 is DFQATT and CDR2 SNEGSKA (reference sequence). V lost 6 bases and J lost 1; bases outside the gene matches: 0. The CDR3 is 12 residues long. The CDR3 here is CSATGGNYGYTF. The CDR3 DNA is TGCAGTGCGACAGGGGGTAACTATGGCTACACCTTC.

This clonotype was counted many times. V usage is TRBV20-1 and J usage is TRBJ2-5, with D tentatively TRBD1 (5 bases). With 3 bases removed from V and 1 base from J, the gap between germline ends came to 9 bases. CDR1 DFQATT and CDR2 SNEGSKA come from the germline V gene (reference sequence). The CDR3 contains 13 residues. The CDR3 DNA reads as TGCAGTGCTAGGACAGCCCCCCAAGAGACCCAGTACTTC. Residues: CSARTAPQETQYF.

V and J are TRBV7-2 and TRBJ2-7, with TRBD2 identical over 7 bases. The CDR3 has 16 amino acids. Germline lookup yields CDR1 SGHTA and CDR2 FQGNSA. Germline trimming cut 2 bases from V and 2 bases from J; bases unmatched to any gene: 9. The CDR3 reads CASSLRAGGGAYEQYF. The CDR3, as DNA: TGTGCCAGCAGCTTAAGGGCTGGGGGGGGGGCCTACGAGCAGTACTTC.

This clonotype has more than one count but fewer than ten. The rearrangement links TRBV6-2 or TRBV6-3 to TRBJ1-2; 7 bases align to TRBD1. CDR3 length: 12 amino acids. The junction had 8 bases not matched to a gene; V was cut back by 8 bases and J by 8 bases. CDR1 is MNHEY, CDR2 SVGEGT, per germline. Here the CDR3 DNA reads TGTGCCAGCGATACAGGGGTAGGCGGCTACACCTTC. Translating gives CASDTGVGGYTF.

In this sample, this clonotype turned up many times. The rearrangement uses TRBV28 and TRBJ2-2; 14 nucleotides agree with TRBD2. This CDR3 region has 19 residues. The germline V gene encodes CDR1 MDHEN and CDR2 SYDVKM. The J segment lost 6 bases and the V segment lost 6 bases, leaving 15 bases of the junction unmatched. The CDR3 protein is CASSPTPGLAGESPGELFF. CDR3 DNA: TGTGCCAGCAGCCCTACCCCGGGACTAGCGGGAGAAAGTCCCGGGGAGCTGTTTTTT.

This clonotype was recorded at least ten times. This chain uses TRBV9 with TRBJ1-1; tentatively, D is TRBD1 (6 bases). CDR3 length equals 15 residues. Germline V lookup: CDR1 SGDLS, CDR2 YYNGEE. V was clipped by 0 bases and J by 3 bases, with 12 bases between them. CDR3 loop: CASSVEHGQYTEAFF. The CDR3 DNA is TGTGCCAGCAGCGTAGAGCATGGACAGTACACTGAAGCTTTCTTT.

This clonotype was observed many times. The V and J genes are TRBV3-1 and TRBJ1-2; 8 nucleotides match TRBD1. V dropped 4 bases and J dropped 4; count of bases not matched to a gene: 5. Germline CDR1 is LGHDT and CDR2 is YNNKEL (reference sequence). There are 14 residues in the CDR3. The CDR3 region is CASSPAGGSYGYTF. In DNA form, the CDR3 reads TGTGCCAGCAGCCCGGCAGGGGGCAGCTATGGCTACACCTTC. The full variable domain, rest sourced from reference TRBV3-1 and TRBJ1-2, is DTAVSQTPKYLVTQMGNDKSIKCEQNLGHDTMYWYKQDSKKFLKIMFSYNNKELIINETVPNRFSPKSPDKAHLNLHINSLELGDSAVYFCASSPAGGSYGYTFGSGTRLTVV.

The chain carries TRBV28 and TRBJ2-2; unclear D gene. V was pared by 2 bases and J by 0 bases, with 10 bases between. CDR3 length: 16 residues. The germline CDR1 and CDR2 sequences are MDHEN and SYDVKM. The CDR3 region is CASSLAMGTNTGELFF. Written as DNA, the CDR3 is TGTGCCAGCAGTTTAGCGATGGGCACGAACACCGGGGAGCTGTTTTTT.

This clonotype appeared many times. V usage is TRBV20-1 and J usage is TRBJ2-1; perhaps TRBD2 as D (5 bases). This CDR3 region has 15 residues. With 6 bases removed from V and 7 bases from J, the gap between germline ends came to 22 bases. Germline-derived CDR1 and CDR2 are DFQATT and SNEGSKA (reference sequence). The CDR3 here is CSATPPFGRTNEQFF. CDR3 nucleotide sequence: TGCAGTGCCACCCCCCCCTTTGGTAGGACTAATGAGCAGTTCTTC.